Below are 17 T cell receptor beta chains sequenced from a single sample in a study of blood T cell repertoires in COVID-19 (TCRdb year 2020). The library was built by means of the immunoSEQ multiplex PCR assay. Held by TCRdb, this immuneACCESS table contains in-frame sequences only and omits some clones. Under half of the omission traces to an unresolved V gene where checked; the cause of the rest is unknown. The sample data list about 20,000 clones, and 70% to 80% of these were observed just once. Just over 55% of the sample belongs to the ten largest clones. Sequencing input: peripheral blood. These receptors originate from a man older than 75 with acute or convalescent COVID-19.

V is TRBV19 and J is TRBJ2-1; no clear D. The CDR3 spans 12 residues. With 3 bases removed from V and 8 bases from J, the gap between germline ends came to 8 bases. Germline V gives CDR1 LNHDA, CDR2 SQIVND (reference sequence). CDR3 bases: TGTGCCAGTAGTATTAAAGACTATGAGCAGTTCTTC. Protein product: CASSIKDYEQFF.

This clone was seen a few times. This chain uses TRBV28 with TRBJ2-1, with TRBD2 matching over 12 bases. V trimming: 6 bases; J trimming: 4 bases; junction bases outside the gene matches: 4. In germline, CDR1 is MDHEN, CDR2 SYDVKM. This CDR3 is built from 15 residues. CDR3 DNA: TGTGCCAGCAGACCCGGGACTAGCGGGTACAATGAGCAGTTCTTC. The encoded protein is CASRPGTSGYNEQFF.

V is TRBV21-1 and J is TRBJ1-3; TRBD1 is the table's D call, not checked against the DNA. TRBV21-1 is a listed pseudogene. This CDR3 spans 17 amino acids. The CDR3 nucleotides are TGTGCCAGCAGCATAACTGAAGGGGTGCGCTCTGGAAACACCATATATTTT. It encodes CASSITEGVRSGNTIYF.

This chain connects TRBV30 to TRBJ1-2; D is perhaps TRBD1 (6 bases). The CDR3 runs 13 residues. Germline-derived CDR1 and CDR2 are GTSNPN and SVGIG (reference sequence). The germline V and J ends were trimmed by 4 bases and 3 bases, with 12 bases remaining between them. CDR3 loop: CAWTPGQDYGYTF. CDR3 DNA: TGTGCCTGGACTCCGGGACAAGACTATGGCTACACCTTC.

The chain is built from TRBV6-2 or TRBV6-3 and TRBJ2-1; possible D gene TRBD2, 5 bases. The V end was cut by 1 base, the J end by 1 base, with 17 bases between. Germline CDR1 MNHEY, CDR2 SVGEGT. This CDR3 comprises 18 residues. The CDR3 here is CASSYLKLLGQSYNEQFF. CDR3 coding DNA: TGTGCCAGCAGTTACTTGAAATTACTAGGCCAATCCTACAATGAGCAGTTCTTC.

The chain links TRBV28 to TRBJ2-7; 7 positions match TRBD2. In germline, CDR1 is MDHEN, CDR2 SYDVKM. The V and J ends lost 7 bases and 6 bases, in that order; junction bases with no gene match: 6. The CDR3 contains 12 residues. CDR3 in amino acids: CASTGRDGEQYF. CDR3 bases: TGTGCCAGCACGGGGAGGGACGGCGAGCAGTACTTC.

The CDR3 nucleotides read TGCGCCAGCAGCCAAGGCCCCCCCCCGGAGGCCCAGTACTTC. This encodes CASSQGPPPEAQYF. This chain links TRBV4-3 with TRBJ2-5, with TRBD2 as a possible D gene (5 bases). Germline V lookup: CDR1 LGHNA, CDR2 YSLEER. Trimming removed 1 base at V and 9 bases at J, with 15 bases between. This CDR3 spans 14 amino acids.

The chain recombines TRBV6-4 with TRBJ2-7; 8 positions match TRBD1. CDR3 size: 18 residues. V shed 0 bases and J 6 bases; nucleotides not matched to a gene: 16. Per the germline V gene, CDR1 is MRHNA and CDR2 is SNTAGT. The CDR3 DNA reads as TGTGCCAGCAGTGACTCGAAGACGAAGAGGGTCACAGGGGGCGAGCAGTACGTC. This encodes CASSDSKTKRVTGGEQYV.

V and J are TRBV4-1 and TRBJ1-2; 7 bases fit TRBD1. Germline assignment: CDR1 MGHRA and CDR2 YSYEKL. The ends lost 0 bases at V and 8 bases at J; junction bases unmatched: 9. This CDR3 comprises 15 residues. The CDR3, as DNA: TGCGCCAGCAGCCAAGAGGCCAGGGGGATTGGGGGCTACACCTTC. It encodes CASSQEARGIGGYTF.

The chain couples TRBV15 to TRBJ2-6, with unresolved D. The CDR3 totals 14 residues. V was pared by 7 bases and J by 0 bases, with 7 bases between. Germline loops: CDR1 LNHNV, CDR2 YYDKDF (reference sequence). The CDR3 protein is CATTRSSGANVLTF. As DNA, the CDR3 is TGTGCCACCACCCGGAGCTCTGGGGCCAACGTCCTGACTTTC.

The gene calls are TRBV10-1 and TRBJ2-7, with D tentatively TRBD1 (6 bases). Trimming pared 4 bases from V and 2 bases from J, leaving 12 bases between. Germline CDR1 is WNHNN and CDR2 is SYGVQD (reference sequence). The CDR3 runs 14 residues. The CDR3 is CASSGTDFTYEQYV. The CDR3 DNA reads TGCGCCAGCAGTGGGACAGATTTCACCTACGAGCAGTACGTC.

The chain recombines TRBV3-1 (or the pseudogene TRBV3-2) with TRBJ1-6; 9 nucleotides match TRBD1. J gave up 12 bases and V 5 bases, and 8 bases lay outside the gene matches. The CDR3 runs 14 residues. CDR1 is LGHDT and CDR2 is YNNKEL in the germline V gene (reference sequence). In nucleotides, the CDR3 is TGTGCCAGCAGCGGGGGACAGGGTTTTAGACCCCTCCACTTT. The encoded protein is CASSGGQGFRPLHF.

As regards this clone: The junction and the germline gene differ at one end; a read error may be behind it. The chain couples TRBV7-7 to TRBJ2-3, with 11 positions matching TRBD2. Per germline, CDR1 SSHAT and CDR2 FNYEAQ (reference sequence). The CDR3 is 15 residues long. The CDR3 bases are TGTGCTAGCAGCTTAGCGGGAGGGCCGGGGGATACGCAGTATTTT. Translation gives CASSLAGGPGDTQYF.

A few counts support this clone. The chain links TRBV12-3 or TRBV12-4 to TRBJ1-1; 8 bases map to TRBD1. This CDR3 contains 13 residues. V shed 2 bases, J shed 7 bases, and the junction held 3 bases outside the gene matches. In DNA, the CDR3 is TGTGCCAGCAGTTTAATCGGGACAGGTGAAGCTTTCTTT. Translated: CASSLIGTGEAFF.

Notes on this clone: One end of the junction varies from germline; a read error may be responsible. The chain uses TRBV6-1 and TRBJ2-2, with 8 bases identical to TRBD2. Looked up from germline, CDR1 is MNHNS and CDR2 is SASEGT. There are 15 residues in the CDR3. In DNA, the CDR3 is TGTGCCAGCAGAGAAGCGGGAGTGGGGACCGGGGAGCTGTTTTTT. This translates into CASREAGVGTGELFF.

Concerning this clone itself: A read error may produce the germline difference seen at one junction end. The rearrangement links TRBV6-1 to TRBJ1-2; D perhaps matches TRBD1 (5 bases). In germline, CDR1 is MNHNS, CDR2 SASEGT. This CDR3 comprises 15 residues. CDR3: CASSEGFRDNYGYTF. The CDR3 nucleotides read TGTGCCAGCAGCGAAGGGTTCAGGGATAACTATGGCTACACCTTC.

The chain carries TRBV5-1 and TRBJ2-5; 7 bases align to TRBD1. Unmatched junction bases numbered 6, after V lost 3 bases and J lost 1 base. In germline, CDR1 is SGHRS, CDR2 YFSETQ. The CDR3 extends over 15 amino acids. The CDR3 loop reads CASSSTDRAQETQYF. The DNA for the CDR3 is TGCGCCAGCAGCTCAACCGACAGGGCCCAAGAGACCCAGTACTTC.